This is a list of T cell receptor beta chains from one sample in a study of OX40 agonist ivuxolimab in advanced cancers. Using immunoSEQ multiplex PCR, the repertoire was profiled, and TCRdb retains in-frame clones only, with some absent. Among about 61,000 clones listed, around 93% were seen once. Sample: CD4+ or CD8+ T cells sorted from blood, taken in a trial of the OX40 agonist ivuxolimab. These receptors originate from an adult with an advanced solid tumor such as melanoma, head and neck, liver or kidney cancer. The CDR3 runs from the conserved cysteine through the conserved F or W.

cdr3_length v_call cdr3_aa
12 TRBV9 CASSVTANEQFF
14 TRBV28 CASSPTGMGQPQHF
16 TRBV6-5 CASSYYGYLSTDTQYF
21 TRBV1 CTSSQDPASGSLTTPTDTQYF
13 TRBV4-3 CASSQTGFYGYTF
13 TRBV28 CASCQSSGNTIYF
16 TRBV9 CASSVVPSGGAGRQYF
12 TRBV23-1 CASSQPGQEQFF
12 TRBV11-2 CASSPGLAKDFF
17 TRBV28 CASSLVRGYGSNQPQHF
16 TRBV18 CASSPGSVLGGNEQFF
14 TRBV19 CASSIGQGLSPLHF
13 TRBV5-6 CASSLRGNQPQHF
13 TRBV11-1 CASSFTVNTEAFF
13 TRBV11-3 CASSLGGQETQYF
16 TRBV4-1 CASSQERSGGAYEQYF
17 TRBV19 CASSITEGWWRNQPQHF
15 TRBV4-2 CASSQELLSYNEQFF
13 TRBV4-3 CASSQGRTDTQYF
13 TRBV13 CASSLHTRGPQHF
12 TRBV6-6 CASNQGYTEAFF
13 TRBV6-6 CASSYDSLYGYTF
12 TRBV5-1 CASSFYYNEQFF
13 TRBV9 CASGTGGRETQYF
12 TRBV6-5 CASSYSSGGYTF
11 TRBV6-5 CASSYAGELFF
16 TRBV16 CASSADRPVINSPLHF
13 TRBV15 CATSRRRATEAFF
13 TRBV28 CASSLRESYEQYF
13 TRBV27 CASSLNVGNEQFF
14 TRBV30 CAWKMPGENSPLHF
15 TRBV7-8 CASSSERLMNTEAFF
14 TRBV30 CAWSVHSGWDEQYF
14 TRBV16 CASSQLGNNQPQHF
13 TRBV25-1 CASRDSSNYGYTF
15 TRBV2 CASSEAGGLPGEQYF
13 TRBV30 CAWSVVQGNEQFF
16 TRBV5-8 CASSPRASLPSGELFF
14 TRBV27 CASSFGRVNSPLHF
15 TRBV7-3 CASSLIPSSGSEQFF
14 TRBV6-1 CASSDRVAGNTIYF
16 TRBV4-3 CASSPGTKSYNSPLHF
14 TRBV6-5 CASSYGKNTGELFF
14 TRBV5-6 CASSFRREPDTQYF
16 TRBV2 CASSERGASSYNEQFF
12 TRBV7-9 CASSSDPDEQFF
15 TRBV4-3 CASSHHVADITEAFF